This section outlines one TCR beta chain sequence together with its context. The antigen is undetermined. Because the CDR3 is missing its conserved closing phenylalanine or tryptophan, this is likely a read error. In the PCR, 60 Vbeta and 13 Jbeta primers were used. Sequenced by immunoSEQ multiplex PCR; TCRdb stores in-frame clones only, minus some. The table includes approximately 51,000 clones, about 70% detected once. This entry belongs to a study of cytomegalovirus exposure and HLA in healthy donors. From germline, CDR1 is MGHDK and CDR2 SYGVNS. Trimming cost V 5 bases and J 7 bases; bases outside gene matches: 8. The CDR3 is 15 amino acids. Findings and caveats of the study: CMV serostatus was the sole immune exposure information available. At a 0.05 false discovery rate, a later analysis found 16,951 TCR beta sequences to be associated with HLA alleles. Later work found that TCR association rates differed between HLA loci; DRB1 had the most and HLA-C the fewest.

The source is a man aged 30-40 years in good health and CMV-seronegative. The rearrangement uses TRBV25-1 and TRBJ1-5; TRBD1 agrees at 10 bases. Sequencing was carried out using PBMCs. For the CDR3, the DNA is TGTGCCAGCAGTAAGGGTGGACAGGGGGGACAGCCCCAGCATGTT. Translating it yields CASSKGGQGGQPQHV.